This TCR beta chain was identified in a study of T cells after yellow fever vaccination (dated by TCRdb to the late 2010s). Some background on the complete study: The SMART-Seq v4 Ultra Low Input RNA kit was used to prepare libraries from fractions with low cell numbers. To track T-cell clones before and after primary and booster YFV17D yellow fever vaccination, bulk TCR alpha and beta repertoires were sequenced longitudinally. Two healthy male donors made up the cohort, one aged 18 to 30 years and the other aged 30 to 40 years. Blood was collected at multiple timepoints before and after primary and secondary immunization, and bulk PBMC replicates and cell subsets were isolated. Study-level results and caveats: After the booster, most of the clones that had expanded following primary vaccination were detected again (around 97% of CD4 and around nine tenths of CD8), which suggests that memory was broadly maintained. The study included only a couple of donors, which limits how far the findings can be generalized. A small share of clonotypes occurred in both CD4 and CD8 compartments, likely arising from convergent recombination. The secondary T-cell response was found to be weaker but faster than the primary response, with a peak reached on day 5 rather than on day 15. Computational filtering was required because FACS-sorted repertoires could contain abundant contaminating clonotypes from the bulk population.

V has 6 bases trimmed and J has 4 bases trimmed; junction bases matching no gene number 5. The germline V gene provides CDR1 SNHLY and CDR2 FYNNEI. The CDR3 runs 13 amino acids, cysteine and phenylalanine included. The read is trimmed to its CDR3 DNA, 39 bases read in frame from base 1. This clonotype came up many times. The target of this receptor is not known. No base quality information exists; no much larger clone differs at one position. The sample's treatment or condition label, in plain terms: live attenuated yellow fever vaccine strain. At each blood-draw timepoint, two biological replicates of bulk PBMCs were obtained. A standard Ficoll-Paque protocol was used to isolate PBMCs from peripheral blood. TriZol was used to extract RNA from bulk PBMCs, from CD4 and CD8 fractions, and from dextramer-positive and dextramer-negative fractions. Reads for this sample came from an Illumina NovaSeq 6000. TCR cDNA was made using 5'RACE template switching, a step that added a universal primer site and unique molecular identifiers. cDNA synthesis was primed from both the TCR alpha and TCR beta constant segments. Library amplification involved two PCR steps, and the second step added sample barcodes and sequencing adapters. Libraries were sequenced on Illumina HiSeq 2500 (2x100 bp) or NovaSeq (2x150 bp). Per the authors' processing: MIGEC was used to demultiplex reads and collapse the reads into UMI consensus sequences, and MiXCR was used for V(D)J alignment. Vaccine-responding clonotypes were identified with edgeR using replicate PBMC samples, with FDR below 0.01 and a log2 fold change above 5 up to day 15 being required. Bulk clonotypes were assigned CD4 or CD8 identity according to which sequenced CD4 or CD8 repertoire held them at higher abundance. TCRdb handled the public reads itself, with Q25 trimming in fastp and clone calling in MiXCR, and kept productive beta chains. When rows share a CDR3 protein, they turn into one entry using the most common DNA and genes. The V and J calls come from TCRdb's annotation, not from the publication. This sample gives about 340,000 distinct CDR3 sequences in total; roughly 4.3% of them show up just once. More than 20% of the sample belongs to the ten largest clones.

This TCR was recovered from a man between 18 and 35 years old who received the YFV17D yellow fever vaccine. The chain is assembled from TRBV2 and TRBJ2-5, and TRBD1 matches 7 of the central bases. Sequenced material: PBMCs, taken 5 days after the yellow fever booster vaccination. For the CDR3, the sequence is CASSGQAPETQYF. The DNA is TGTGCCAGCAGCGGACAGGCCCCAGAGACCCAGTACTTC.